This T cell receptor beta chain originates from a study of blood T cell repertoires in COVID-19. Study overall: COVID-19 samples collected from the United States, Italy and Spain covered acute and convalescent phases.

Participants had their cohort set by participant-reported clinical history. Trimming cost V 6 bases and J 10 bases, with 10 bases left between them. The length of the CDR3 is 11 residues. Assay: immunoSEQ multiplex PCR; the TCRdb copy retains only in-frame clones and omits some. The data show 320,000 or so clones, with roughly 90% seen just once and under 1.3% held by the top ten. The chain joins TRBV12-3 or TRBV12-4 to TRBJ2-1; D possibly corresponds to TRBD2 (5 bases). This sequence was found in a woman under 40 who had recovered from COVID-19. The sample taken for sequencing was PBMCs or T cells enriched from blood (not recorded which). This CDR3 is CASRERGEQFF. CDR3 DNA sequence: TGTGCCAGCAGGGAGAGAGGGGAGCAGTTCTTC.